Listed below are T cell receptor beta chains from one sample, sequenced in a study of blood T cell repertoires in COVID-19. The table came from immunoSEQ multiplex PCR; TCRdb's copy has only in-frame clones and leaves some out. The repertoire holds 200,000 to 250,000 clones, with approximately 86% as singletons. Sequences were obtained from peripheral blood. The receptors originated from a woman under 40 who had recovered from COVID-19. Both conserved end residues are part of each CDR3. The order of the fields is J gene, D gene, V gene, clone size, CDR3 DNA, CDR3 protein. The D gene is left open where the match is weak. Size values are once, few and many counts, or a class for expanded clones, and some rows have none.

TRBJ1-2 - TRBV4-3 - TGCGCCAGCAGCCAAGATCAGATAGCGAACTATGGCTACACCTTC CASSQDQIANYGYTF
TRBJ2-1 TRBD2 TRBV6-1 - TGTGCCAGCAGCAAAGGACTAGCGGGCTACAATGAGCAGTTCTTC CASSKGLAGYNEQFF
TRBJ2-7 - TRBV5-1 - TGCGCCAGCAGCTTGGATCTCTTGGGAGGCCTGAACTACGAGCAGTACTTC CASSLDLLGGLNYEQYF
TRBJ1-2 TRBD1 TRBV10-3 - TGTGCCGGGGGGGGACAGGGAAATAACTATGGCTACACCTTC CAGGGQGNNYGYTF
TRBJ1-1 TRBD1 TRBV6-1 - TGTGCCAGCAGTGTAGCCCAGGGGGGCACTGAAGCTTTCTTT CASSVAQGGTEAFF
TRBJ2-5 - TRBV29-1 - TGCAGCGTTGAGTCCCGACTCGTCGGACAAGAGACCCAGTACTTC CSVESRLVGQETQYF
TRBJ2-7 TRBD2 TRBV14 - TGTGCCAGCAGCCAGTTTCTACTAGCGGGGCCCTACGAGCAGTACTTC CASSQFLLAGPYEQYF
TRBJ2-1 - TRBV6-4 - TGTGCCAGCAGTGACTCGAGGGCTAGTCTACCCACTGAGTCCTACAATGAGCAGTTCTTC CASSDSRASLPTESYNEQFF
TRBJ2-1 - TRBV12-5 - TGTGCTAGTGGTCCAGGTCACACAAACTACAATGAGCAGTTCTTC CASGPGHTNYNEQFF
TRBJ1-1 - TRBV9 - TGTGCCAGCAGCGCCTTCGGGGGGAACACTGAAGCTTTCTTT CASSAFGGNTEAFF
TRBJ2-2 - TRBV6-5 - TGTGCCAGCAGTTACTCCTGGACAACGAACACCGGGGAGCTGTTTTTT CASSYSWTTNTGELFF
TRBJ1-5 TRBD1 TRBV7-9 - TGTGCCAGCAGCAAACGACAGGGGGAGGAGTGGCCCCAGCATTTT CASSKRQGEEWPQHF
TRBJ2-7 - TRBV21-1 - TGTGCCAGCAGCCCCAGGGGTGAGTACGAGCAGTACTTC CASSPRGEYEQYF
TRBJ1-2 - TRBV2 - TGTGCCAGCAGTGAGGGAGGGGGGATCTATGGCTACACCTTC CASSEGGGIYGYTF
TRBJ1-2 - TRBV6-6 - TGTGCCAGCAGTTACTCCGGACAGCTTAACTATGGCTACACCTTC CASSYSGQLNYGYTF
TRBJ2-5 - TRBV6-5 - TGTGCCAGCAGGTGGCGGGCTGTGGGAGAGGCCCAGTACTTC CASRWRAVGEAQYF
TRBJ2-2 TRBD1 TRBV23-1 - TGCGCCAGCACCTATTCCGGGACAGGGGTCCCCGGGGAGCTGTTTTTT CASTYSGTGVPGELFF
TRBJ2-6 TRBD1 TRBV2 - TGTGCCAGCACAACAGGGGGCGTTGGTGGGGCCAACGTCCTGACTTTC CASTTGGVGGANVLTF
TRBJ2-1 - TRBV5-1 - TGCGCCAGCAGCCTCACGGGGGAGAGCTCCTACAATGAGCAGTTCTTC CASSLTGESSYNEQFF
TRBJ2-7 TRBD2 TRBV7-2 - TGTGCCAGCAGTCCCCGGGGGGGCGCTTCCGAGCAGTACTTC CASSPRGGASEQYF
TRBJ1-2 - TRBV4-3 - TGCGCCAGCAGCCAAGGCTGGACGGGGAACTATGGCTACACCTTC CASSQGWTGNYGYTF
TRBJ1-2 TRBD1 TRBV13 - TGTGCCAGCAGCATGGGACAGAGACTTGGCTACACCTTC CASSMGQRLGYTF
TRBJ1-6 TRBD1 TRBV18 - TGTGCCAGCTCATCCGGACAGGGGGGGCGTAATTCACCCCTCCACTTT CASSSGQGGRNSPLHF
TRBJ1-6 - TRBV18 - TGTGCCAGCTCACCACTGACAGGCCGTTACTCAACTAATTCACCCCTCCACTTT CASSPLTGRYSTNSPLHF
TRBJ1-1 - TRBV4-2 once TGTGCCAGCAGCCAATTAGGCCAGGACAGCTACACTGAAGCTTTCTTT CASSQLGQDSYTEAFF
TRBJ2-7 - TRBV15 - TGTGCCACCAGCAGAGGCAGGGCGGGAACCTACGAGCAGTACTTC CATSRGRAGTYEQYF
TRBJ2-7 - TRBV5-1 few TGCGCCAGCAGCTTGACCGGGAAATCCTCCTACGAGCAGTACTTC CASSLTGKSSYEQYF
TRBJ2-1 TRBD2 TRBV18 - TGTGCCAGCTCACCACCTGGGGACTACCCAGCCCCATACAATGAGCAGTTCTTC CASSPPGDYPAPYNEQFF
TRBJ1-1 - TRBV5-1 - TGCGCCAGCAGCTGGACGGGACAATGGAACACTGAAGCTTTCTTT CASSWTGQWNTEAFF
TRBJ1-1 TRBD1 TRBV6-1 few TGTGCCAGCAGTGAATTTGGGACAGGCCTTATGAACACTGAAGCTTTCTTT CASSEFGTGLMNTEAFF
TRBJ2-2 TRBD2 TRBV27 once TGTGCCAGCAGTAAGCGGGGGGGCCGAACCGGGGAGCTGTTTTTT CASSKRGGRTGELFF
TRBJ1-1 TRBD1 TRBV18 - TGTGCCAGCTCACCACCGAACAGGGGGAACACTGAAGCTTTCTTT CASSPPNRGNTEAFF